The clone carrying this T cell receptor (beta chain) turned up a few times. Original processing notes: Reference gene primer amplification gave nucleated cell count estimates. Produced via immunoSEQ multiplex PCR; TCRdb's table is partial and in-frame only. V, J and clone size reflect that table, while D and trimming were determined from the DNA. The sample yields a few hundred thousand clones, about nine tenths seen once. The data stem from a study of blood T cell repertoires in COVID-19. Sequencing was carried out using PBMCs or T cells enriched from blood (not recorded which). The receptor was isolated from a woman aged 18-29 years who had recovered from COVID-19.

The DNA for the CDR3 is TGTGCCAGCAGCCTCGCTTCGGGGAACGATGGCTACACCTTC. Amino acid sequence: CASSLASGNDGYTF. V is TRBV3-1 (or the pseudogene TRBV3-2) and J is TRBJ1-2; D not resolved. The CDR3 totals 14 residues. Germline assignment: CDR1 LGHDT and CDR2 YNNKEL (reference sequence). The V end was cut by 4 bases, the J end by 6 bases, with 15 bases between.